The 20 T cell receptor beta chains listed next were all sequenced from one sample in a study of beta chain features in type 1 diabetes. Reverse transcribing all isolated RNA meant expressed TCRB transcripts were sequenced. TCRdb's copy holds only in-frame clones and misses some; the assay was immunoSEQ multiplex PCR. This sample carries 300,000 to 350,000 clones, roughly a fifth of them seen once, and the ten largest clones take approximately 0.046%. Source material: naive CD4+ T cells from blood. The receptor set was obtained from a woman aged 18-29 years in good health.

The rearrangement joins TRBV5-1 to TRBJ2-5; 7 bases align to TRBD1. Germline V CDR1 and CDR2: SGHRS, YFSETQ. V lost 0 bases to trimming and J lost 5 bases; unmatched junction nucleotides: 7. The CDR3 sequence is 15 residues long. This CDR3 reads CASSLAEGAGETQYF. CDR3 DNA sequence: TGCGCCAGCAGCTTGGCCGAGGGGGCAGGGGAGACCCAGTACTTC.

The CDR3 reads CASSPGRGAYEQYF. CDR3 in DNA: TGCGCCAGCAGCCCCGGGAGGGGAGCCTACGAGCAGTACTTC. The chain is built from TRBV5-1 and TRBJ2-7; 8 bases agree with TRBD2. The CDR3 sequence is 14 residues long. V trimming: 4 bases; J trimming: 2 bases; junction bases outside the gene matches: 5. CDR1 SGHRS and CDR2 YFSETQ come from the germline V gene. Based on the CDR3 plus reference TRBV5-1 and TRBJ2-7, the full variable domain is KAGVTQTPRYLIKTRGQQVTLSCSPISGHRSVSWYQQTPGQGLQFLFEYFSETQRNKGNFPGRFSGRQFSNSRSEMNVSTLELGDSALYLCASSPGRGAYEQYFGPGTRLTVT.

This clone was found a few times. CDR3 region: CASTLRATGGYTF. CDR3 nucleotides: TGTGCCAGTACCCTTCGTGCTACGGGGGGCTACACCTTC. The chain links TRBV19 to TRBJ1-2; D is undetermined. The V gene lost 7 bases and the J gene lost 8 bases, with 17 bases spanning the gap. Germline V gene data show CDR1 as LNHDA and CDR2 as SQIVND (reference sequence). The length of the CDR3 is 13 residues.

The CDR3 nucleotides are TGTGCCAGCTCACCATTAAACCCGAGCTCCTACAATGAGCAGTTCTTC. It encodes CASSPLNPSSYNEQFF. The rearrangement links TRBV18 to TRBJ2-1; D gene uncertain. The CDR3 length is 16 residues. Trimming cost V 2 bases and J 0 bases, with 11 bases left between them. Germline CDR1 KGHSH, CDR2 LQKENI.

In its sample, this clone was seen a few times. The V gene is TRBV4-1, the J gene TRBJ2-5; D is perhaps TRBD2 (6 bases). This CDR3 contains 15 residues. CDR1 MGHRA and CDR2 YSYEKL come from the germline V gene. Trimming took off 1 base at V and 4 bases at J, with 13 bases between the two ends. As DNA, the CDR3 is TGCGCCAGCAGCCAAGCAGGGTGGCGGGGAGAGACCCAGTACTTC. Translated: CASSQAGWRGETQYF.

This chain's CDR3 is CAWSSPGNYGYTF. In DNA, the CDR3 is TGTGCCTGGAGCTCGCCAGGGAACTATGGCTACACCTTC. The chain employs TRBV30 and TRBJ1-2, with a tentative D call TRBD1 (5 bases). V lost 3 bases and J lost 2, with 10 bases in between. Germline values: CDR1 GTSNPN, CDR2 SVGIG (reference sequence). The CDR3 covers 13 residues.

This clone occurred a few times. The chain joins TRBV25-1 to TRBJ2-7, with unresolved D. The length of the CDR3 is 12 residues. CDR1 and CDR2 from the germline V gene are MGHDK and SYGVNS. V was clipped by 0 bases and J by 10 bases, with 10 bases between them. In DNA, the CDR3 is TGTGCCAGCAGTGAATATAACTACGTCCAGTACTTC. It translates to CASSEYNYVQYF.

The rearrangement links TRBV7-9 to TRBJ1-1, with D possibly TRBD1 on 6 matching bases. The V end was cut by 8 bases, the J end by 6 bases, with 16 bases between. The germline CDR1 and CDR2 sequences are SEHNR and FQNEAQ (reference sequence). The CDR3 runs to 13 residues. The CDR3 nucleotides are TGTGCCAGCCGACAGTACAGGGAAGCTGAAGCTTTCTTT. This gives the protein CASRQYREAEAFF.

The gene calls are TRBV4-2 and TRBJ1-2; TRBD1 agrees at 8 bases. J gave up 7 bases and V 3 bases, and 1 base lay outside the gene matches. The CDR3 runs to 12 residues. Looked up from germline, CDR1 is LGHNA and CDR2 is YNFKEQ. The CDR3 region has the DNA TGTGCCAGCAGCCATGACAGGGGTGGCTACACCTTC. It codes for CASSHDRGGYTF.

This clone appeared a single time. The chain employs TRBV27 and TRBJ2-5, with TRBD2 identical over 7 bases. Germline lookup yields CDR1 MNHEY and CDR2 SMNVEV (reference sequence). J gave up 5 bases and V 4 bases, and 7 bases lay outside the gene matches. The CDR3 is made up of 14 amino acids. CDR3 sequence reads: CASSWEGADETQYF. For the CDR3, the DNA is TGTGCCAGCAGTTGGGAGGGAGCGGATGAGACCCAGTACTTC.

V is TRBV19 and J is TRBJ2-7; D is possibly TRBD1 (6 bases). This CDR3 is built from 14 residues. Trimming left V 5 bases short and J 1 base short, with 12 bases between. Germline CDR1 and CDR2: LNHDA and SQIVND (reference sequence). The CDR3 DNA is TGTGCCAGTAGTCCGGGACAAGCGTCCTACGAGCAGTACTTC. Residues: CASSPGQASYEQYF.

This chain joins TRBV29-1 and TRBJ2-3, with D perhaps TRBD1 (7 bases). The CDR3 has 13 amino acids. Germline CDR1 SQVTM, CDR2 ANQGSEA. The V gene lost 7 bases and the J gene lost 6 bases, with 17 bases spanning the gap. CDR3 in DNA: TGCAGCGGGATGACAGGGAGGATGGATACGCAGTATTTT. Translated, it gives CSGMTGRMDTQYF.

Note on this clone: The sample has other DNA sequences that encode this CDR3 too. The chain combines TRBV7-9 with TRBJ2-3; D may be TRBD2 (5 bases). Germline V gene lookup returns CDR1 SEHNR and CDR2 FQNEAQ (reference sequence). The CDR3 length is 12 residues. Between the trimmed V and J ends, which lost 5 bases and 4 bases, there was a span of 7 bases. Written as DNA, the CDR3 is TGTGCCAGCAGCCTGCGGGCAGATACGCAGTATTTT. Encoded protein: CASSLRADTQYF. Based on the CDR3 plus reference TRBV7-9 and TRBJ2-3, the full variable domain is DTGVSQNPRHKITKRGQNVTFRCDPISEHNRLYWYRQTLGQGPEFLTYFQNEAQLEKSRLLSDRFSAERPKGSFSTLEIQRTEQGDSAMYLCASSLRADTQYFGPGTRLTVL.

The genes are TRBV9 and TRBJ2-4, with 9 bases matching TRBD1. The J segment lost 8 bases and the V segment lost 4 bases, leaving 7 bases of the junction unmatched. The CDR3 has 14 residues. The germline V gene has CDR1 SGDLS and CDR2 YYNGEE. CDR3 in amino acids: CASSSQQGADIQYF. CDR3 coding DNA: TGTGCCAGCAGCTCCCAACAGGGGGCCGACATTCAGTACTTC.

This clone has a handful of counts. The chain recombines TRBV19 with TRBJ2-5; D might be TRBD1 (6 bases). CDR3 length: 11 residues. V was clipped by 8 bases and J by 5 bases, with 9 bases between them. Germline V gene lookup returns CDR1 LNHDA and CDR2 SQIVND (reference sequence). In DNA, the CDR3 is TGTGCCAGTGGGCAGGGGGAGACCCAGTACTTC. It translates to CASGQGETQYF.

The chain uses TRBV4-3 and TRBJ1-2; the D gene is possibly TRBD1 (5 bases). The CDR3 consists of 15 residues. V shed 0 bases and J shed 4 bases, with 12 bases lying between them. Germline CDR1 and CDR2: LGHNA and YSLEER. The CDR3 nucleotides read TGCGCCAGCAGCCAAGATCTGGTCAGGGTCTATGGCTACACCTTC. It translates to CASSQDLVRVYGYTF.

The rearrangement links TRBV5-1 to TRBJ2-3; 11 bases map to TRBD1. CDR1 is SGHRS, CDR2 YFSETQ, per germline. This CDR3 is 17 amino acids long. The junction had 9 bases not matched to a gene; V was cut back by 4 bases and J by 2 bases. The chain's CDR3 is CASSRGMGQGDTDTQYF. In DNA, the CDR3 is TGCGCCAGCAGCCGAGGGATGGGACAGGGGGACACAGATACGCAGTATTTT. Complete variable domain (other parts from reference TRBV5-1 and TRBJ2-3): KAGVTQTPRYLIKTRGQQVTLSCSPISGHRSVSWYQQTPGQGLQFLFEYFSETQRNKGNFPGRFSGRQFSNSRSEMNVSTLELGDSALYLCASSRGMGQGDTDTQYFGPGTRLTVL.

The chain links TRBV18 to TRBJ2-6; unclear D gene. The germline CDR1 and CDR2 sequences are KGHSH and LQKENI. This CDR3 spans 15 amino acids. The V end lost 3 bases, the J end lost 2 bases, and 8 bases lay between the germline ends. CDR3 protein: CASSPSPTGANVLTF. In DNA form, the CDR3 reads TGTGCCAGCTCACCCTCACCTACTGGGGCCAACGTCCTGACTTTC.

The CDR3 sequence is CASRRDRGGEETQYF. Here the CDR3 DNA reads TGTGCCAGCAGAAGGGACAGGGGAGGCGAAGAGACCCAGTACTTC. This chain joins TRBV5-4 and TRBJ2-5; 10 positions match TRBD1. Germline-derived CDR1 and CDR2 are SGHNT and YYREEE (reference sequence). Unmatched junction bases numbered 7, after V lost 5 bases and J lost 3 bases. The CDR3 loop spans 15 amino acids. The entire variable domain, with the rest obtained from reference TRBV5-4 and TRBJ2-5, is as follows: ETGVTQSPTHLIKTRGQQVTLRCSSQSGHNTVSWYQQALGQGPQFIFQYYREEENGRGNFPPRFSGLQFPNYSSELNVNALELDDSALYLCASRRDRGGEETQYFGPGTRLLVL.

The sample holds a few counts of this clone. The chain joins TRBV5-1 to TRBJ2-1; TRBD2 is a possible D gene (6 bases). The CDR3 extends over 15 amino acids. Between the trimmed V and J ends, which lost 7 bases and 2 bases, there was a span of 16 bases. CDR1 SGHRS and CDR2 YFSETQ come from the germline V gene. In nucleotides, the CDR3 is TGCGCCAGCTCCCTGACGGAGGGACCCTACAATGAGCAGTTCTTC. Protein sequence: CASSLTEGPYNEQFF.